A selection of T cell receptor beta chains follows, all from one sample in a study of T cell responses to AZD1222 COVID-19 vaccine. Using immunoSEQ multiplex PCR, the repertoire was profiled, and TCRdb retains in-frame clones only, with some absent. Altogether approximately 180,000 clones are present, about 88% being singletons, with the ten largest covering approximately 1.8%. Sequencing was performed on peripheral blood, taken on day 0 of AZD1222 vaccination. These receptors all stem from an adult in good health. The conserved cysteine and the conserved F or W are not part of the CDR3 here. Clone size appears in some rows only: once, few, many, or a class for an expanded clone.

v_gene: TRBV7-2
abundance: NA
len: 12
CDR3aa: ASSSGTYTDTQY

v_gene: TRBV7-2
abundance: few
len: 15
CDR3aa: ASSDSGISSSTDTQY

v_gene: TRBV29-1
abundance: NA
len: 13
CDR3aa: SVPNHLGAGNEQF

v_gene: TRBV6-5
abundance: NA
len: 12
CDR3aa: ASSYRGGTDTQY

v_gene: TRBV6-2/TRBV6-3
abundance: NA
len: 11
CDR3aa: ASSYFSGDTQY

v_gene: TRBV6-5
abundance: NA
len: 13
CDR3aa: ASSWGRKSTDTQY

v_gene: TRBV28
abundance: once
len: 13
CDR3aa: ASSSPGQGNEKLF

v_gene: TRBV18
abundance: NA
len: 12
CDR3aa: ASSQGQGVSEAF

v_gene: TRBV12-5
abundance: NA
len: 12
CDR3aa: ASAQGFSNQPQH

v_gene: TRBV23-1
abundance: NA
len: 14
CDR3aa: ASSQRIRASTGEQY

v_gene: TRBV2
abundance: once
len: 12
CDR3aa: ASILGRGLLEQF

v_gene: TRBV5-8
abundance: NA
len: 11
CDR3aa: ASSLRGDSPLH

v_gene: TRBV19
abundance: NA
len: 13
CDR3aa: ASSESGARNSPLH

v_gene: TRBV4-3
abundance: few
len: 14
CDR3aa: ASSQTVGRADYEQY

v_gene: TRBV2
abundance: NA
len: 13
CDR3aa: ASSVGGAGNQPQH

v_gene: TRBV3-1/TRBV3-2
abundance: NA
len: 12
CDR3aa: ASGNRGLDYGYT

v_gene: TRBV5-5
abundance: few
len: 14
CDR3aa: ASSLDPGGGNSPLH

v_gene: TRBV7-2
abundance: NA
len: 13
CDR3aa: ASSASSGARGAQY

v_gene: TRBV27
abundance: NA
len: 11
CDR3aa: ASTLWGTGELF

v_gene: TRBV28
abundance: NA
len: 14
CDR3aa: ASSLGLQGAGETQY

v_gene: TRBV6-1
abundance: NA
len: 13
CDR3aa: ASSETGRRYSPLH

v_gene: TRBV5-4
abundance: once
len: 13
CDR3aa: ASSLGRGAGNTIY

v_gene: TRBV4-1
abundance: NA
len: 14
CDR3aa: ASSQDIGDRDTEAF

v_gene: TRBV2
abundance: once
len: 13
CDR3aa: ASSELSSVTDTQY

v_gene: TRBV7-9
abundance: NA
len: 12
CDR3aa: ASSLEGYTDGYT

v_gene: TRBV30
abundance: NA
len: 10
CDR3aa: AWSRGAPGYT

v_gene: TRBV9
abundance: NA
len: 14
CDR3aa: ASSEDRTSGQETQY

v_gene: TRBV28
abundance: NA
len: 11
CDR3aa: ASSLQGPYGYT

v_gene: TRBV3-1/TRBV3-2
abundance: NA
len: 14
CDR3aa: ASSQVYRVSNGELF

v_gene: TRBV4-2
abundance: NA
len: 15
CDR3aa: ASTSNPAGPQNTEAF

v_gene: TRBV4-1
abundance: NA
len: 11
CDR3aa: ASSLQGWTEAF

v_gene: TRBV3-1/TRBV3-2
abundance: NA
len: 12
CDR3aa: ASSQAGPNTEAF

v_gene: TRBV12-3/TRBV12-4
abundance: NA
len: 11
CDR3aa: ASEVGWGDEQY

v_gene: TRBV5-1
abundance: NA
len: 12
CDR3aa: ASSWTVGATEAF

v_gene: TRBV23-1
abundance: NA
len: 11
CDR3aa: ASSQSILAGLF

v_gene: TRBV27
abundance: NA
len: 11
CDR3aa: ASSRTSNQPQH